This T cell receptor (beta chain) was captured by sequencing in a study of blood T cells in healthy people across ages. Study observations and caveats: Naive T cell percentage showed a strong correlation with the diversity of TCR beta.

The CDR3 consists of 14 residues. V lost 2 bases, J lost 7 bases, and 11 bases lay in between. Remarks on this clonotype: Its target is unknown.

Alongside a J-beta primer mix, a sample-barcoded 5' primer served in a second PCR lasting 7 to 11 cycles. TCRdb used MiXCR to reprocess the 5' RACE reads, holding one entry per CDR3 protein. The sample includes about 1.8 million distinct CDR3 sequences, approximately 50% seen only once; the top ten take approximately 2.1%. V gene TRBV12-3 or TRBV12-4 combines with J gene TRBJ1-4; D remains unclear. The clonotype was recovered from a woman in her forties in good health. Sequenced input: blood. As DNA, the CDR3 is TGTGCCAGCAGTTTAATCGGGTTCTCTGAAAAACTGTTTTTT. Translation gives CASSLIGFSEKLFF.